This T cell receptor (beta chain) was recovered during a study of spatial heterogeneity in lung cancer. As for the study in general: Beta-chain sequences were consistently detected more often than alpha-chain sequences.

The CDR3 has 17 amino acids. V shed 5 bases and J 1 base; nucleotides not matched to a gene: 7. CDR1 MNHEY and CDR2 SVGAGI come from the germline V gene. The table lists this clonotype with many counts. MiXCR, applied by TCRdb to the 5' RACE reads, yields one record per CDR3 protein. This sample yields about 38,000 distinct CDR3 sequences, of which 7.5% are seen a single time; approximately 30% belongs to the top ten. Time point meaning: sample taken at primary tumor resection. The roughly 79 donors had untreated early-stage non-small cell lung cancer. Sequencing was performed on whole RNA extracted from tumor and nontumor lung tissue, or from frozen PBMC, and the material was left unsorted.

The receptor's source is a male donor with early-stage non-small cell lung cancer. The V and J genes are TRBV6-5 and TRBJ2-3; TRBD2 agrees at 12 bases. The source was PBMCs, collected at surgery. The chain's CDR3 is CASSTGLAGTGTDTQYF. CDR3 DNA sequence: TGTGCCAGCAGTACCGGACTAGCGGGGACGGGCACAGATACGCAGTATTTT.